What follows is one TCR beta chain and its context. Its specificity is not known. The CDR3 is 13 residues long. The germline CDR1 and CDR2 sequences are SEHNR and FQNEAQ (reference sequence). V gave up 10 bases and J gave up 3 bases; unmatched junction bases: 4. The data derive from a study of beta chain features in type 1 diabetes. Study-level findings and limits: Equally in patients and controls, shorter templates might have been favored by PCR. cDNA-based reads could over-represent cells with high TCR expression. Insertion counts at VDJ junctions were lower in type 1 diabetes patients, who also showed more deletions there.

Expressed TCRB transcripts were sequenced because the entire RNA isolate underwent reverse transcription. Assay used: immunoSEQ multiplex PCR; TCRdb lists only in-frame clones, some missing. The data hold 35,000 to 45,000 clones, with around 64% observed a single time. The V call is TRBV7-9, the J call TRBJ2-1; 9 nucleotides agree with TRBD1. This TCR derives from a woman aged 25 to 45 in good health. Specimen: Tregs from blood. In DNA form, the CDR3 reads TGTGCCACCCGGGACAGGGACTACAATGAGCAGTTCTTC. Translation gives CATRDRDYNEQFF.